A selection of T cell receptor beta chains follows, all from one sample in a study of T cells in Graves' hyperthyroidism and ophthalmopathy. TCRdb recomputed calls from the multiplex PCR reads with MiXCR, one row per CDR3 protein. The data contain fewer than 750,000 distinct CDR3 sequences, around 45% of them seen just once; the ten biggest clones take up approximately 7.5%. Sequences were obtained from peripheral blood or thyroid tissue (not recorded which). These TCRs come from a young woman with Graves' hyperthyroidism. Both conserved end residues are part of each CDR3. A D gene is named only where the DNA matches it firmly. A clone size is listed for some rows: how often the clone was seen (once, few, many), or a class if it is expanded.

abundance	v_gene	j_gene	d_gene	len	CDR3nt	CDR3aa
many	TRBV7-2	TRBJ1-1	-	13	TGTGCCACGGGACGCGCCCGGGTCACTGAAGCTTTCTTT	CATGRARVTEAFF
many	TRBV27	TRBJ1-5	-	15	TGTGCCAGCAGTTTCCTGTCGACGCGAAATCAGCCCCAGCATTTT	CASSFLSTRNQPQHF
-	TRBV7-9	TRBJ1-1	-	15	TGTGCCAGCAGGGGGGGGGCTGACATGAACACTGAAGCTTTCTTT	CASRGGADMNTEAFF
many	TRBV24-1	TRBJ1-2	-	15	TGTGCCACCAGTGATAATGCACCGGGGTACTATGGCTACACCTTC	CATSDNAPGYYGYTF
many	TRBV7-8	TRBJ2-7	TRBD1	14	TGTGCCAGCAGTTTACCAGGGGGCTTCTACGAGCAGTACTTC	CASSLPGGFYEQYF
few	TRBV3-1	TRBJ2-7	TRBD1	16	TGTGCCAGCAGCCTCAATTTCCTCCGGGACAGCCACGAGCAGTACTTC	CASSLNFLRDSHEQYF
-	TRBV19	TRBJ1-6	-	16	TGTGCCAGTGGTATTACAGGGAAAGTGGTAGATTCACCCCTCCACTTT	CASGITGKVVDSPLHF
-	TRBV7-3	TRBJ1-6	TRBD1	16	TGTGCCAGCAGCTCGGACAGGGGGTTTCGGTTTTCACCCCTCCACTTT	CASSSDRGFRFSPLHF
-	TRBV7-3	TRBJ2-7	TRBD2	17	TGTGCCAGCAGACTAGCGGGCGAGCTTACGAGCTCCTACGAGCAGTACTTC	CASRLAGELTSSYEQYF
many	TRBV11-2	TRBJ1-4	TRBD1	15	TGTGCCAGCAGCTTAGCTGTGACAGGGAATGAAAAACTGTTTTTT	CASSLAVTGNEKLFF
-	TRBV7-9	TRBJ1-6	TRBD1	16	TGTGCCAGCAGCCCAGAGACAGGGGGCACTTATTCACCCCTCCACTTT	CASSPETGGTYSPLHF
-	TRBV19	TRBJ1-1	-	14	TGTGCCTGTAGTATGGGCAGAATGAACACTGAAGCTTTCTTT	CACSMGRMNTEAFF
-	TRBV7-9	TRBJ2-3	TRBD2	18	TGTGCCAGCAGCTTACGTGAACTAGCGGGAGCTAGCACAGATACGCAGTATTTT	CASSLRELAGASTDTQYF
-	TRBV29-1	TRBJ1-4	TRBD1	17	TGCAGCGCTCCGTGCGGGCCAGGGACAGTCCCTAATGAAAAACTGTTTTTT	CSAPCGPGTVPNEKLFF
many	TRBV6-6	TRBJ2-7	TRBD2	14	TGTGCCAGCAGTTACCTAGCGGGAGACCACGAGCAGTACTTC	CASSYLAGDHEQYF
-	TRBV19	TRBJ1-1	TRBD1	15	TGTGCCAGTAGTATAACAGGGGGAGGGAACACTGAAGCTTTCTTT	CASSITGGGNTEAFF
-	TRBV29-1	TRBJ2-7	TRBD2	12	TGCAGCAGTAGGACTAGCGGCAGTGAGCAGTACTTC	CSSRTSGSEQYF
-	TRBV7-3	TRBJ1-6	-	13	TGTGCCAGCAGCTTCAGGGGAACCTCACCCCTCCACTTT	CASSFRGTSPLHF
-	TRBV10-3	TRBJ2-2	-	15	TGTGCCATCAGTGAGCTGGGGGTGAACACCGGGGAGCTGTTTTTT	CAISELGVNTGELFF
many	TRBV6-2/TRBV6-3	TRBJ2-7	TRBD1	15	TGTGCCAGCAGTTCGCCGGGACAGGTGGCCTACGAGCAGTACTTC	CASSSPGQVAYEQYF
many	TRBV25-1	TRBJ2-7	-	14	TGTGCCAGCAGGTTTTCAGCGCCCCTTTGGGAGCAGTACTTC	CASRFSAPLWEQYF
many	TRBV4-3	TRBJ1-2	-	15	TGCGCCAGTAAAGCCGATCTCGCAGGGAGCTTTGGCTACACCTTC	CASKADLAGSFGYTF
many	TRBV7-8	TRBJ1-2	-	16	TGTGCCAGCAGCTTACAGCTGGGACAAACTAACTATGGCTACACCTTC	CASSLQLGQTNYGYTF
-	TRBV10-3	TRBJ2-6	TRBD1	18	TGTGCCATCAGTACGGGACAGGGGGCTCGTTCTGGGGCCAACGTCCTGACTTTC	CAISTGQGARSGANVLTF